This T cell receptor (beta chain) was sequenced during a study of blood T cells in healthy people across ages. General study results and limits: Possibly, changes in expanded clonotypes were confounded because donor CMV status was unknown. Diversity estimates drawn from one million T cells were deemed underestimates. As age increased, TCR beta diversity per million T cells fell in a roughly linear fashion.

A J-beta primer mix and a sample-barcoded 5' primer were used in a second PCR of roughly 6 to 11 cycles. TCRdb re-analysed the 5' RACE reads in MiXCR, keeping a single row per CDR3 protein. The table includes hundreds of thousands of distinct CDR3 sequences, 35% to 60% detected once. The total RNA that was extracted per sample amounted to at least 5 micrograms. To note about this clonotype: Its specificity is not known.

The germline V gene has CDR1 DFQATT and CDR2 SNEGSKA (reference sequence). The CDR3 contains 14 residues. The junction had 2 bases not matched to a gene; V was cut back by 1 base and J by 1 base. The rearrangement links TRBV20-1 to TRBJ1-1; 8 bases align to TRBD1. Source material: blood. The TCR was taken from an elderly man in good health. CDR3 residues: CSARGGTGNTEAFF. CDR3 sequence (DNA): TGCAGTGCTAGAGGGGGGACAGGGAACACTGAAGCTTTCTTT.